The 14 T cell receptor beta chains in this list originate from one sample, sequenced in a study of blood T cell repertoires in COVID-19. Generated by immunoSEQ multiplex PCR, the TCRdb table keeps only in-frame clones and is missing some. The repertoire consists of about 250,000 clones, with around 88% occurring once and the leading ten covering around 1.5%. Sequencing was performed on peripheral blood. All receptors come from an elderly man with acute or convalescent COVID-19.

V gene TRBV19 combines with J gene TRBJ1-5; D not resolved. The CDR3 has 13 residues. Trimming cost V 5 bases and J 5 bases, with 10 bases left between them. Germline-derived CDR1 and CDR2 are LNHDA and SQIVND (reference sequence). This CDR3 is CASSYWEDQPQHF. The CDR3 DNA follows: TGTGCCAGTAGTTACTGGGAGGATCAGCCCCAGCATTTT.

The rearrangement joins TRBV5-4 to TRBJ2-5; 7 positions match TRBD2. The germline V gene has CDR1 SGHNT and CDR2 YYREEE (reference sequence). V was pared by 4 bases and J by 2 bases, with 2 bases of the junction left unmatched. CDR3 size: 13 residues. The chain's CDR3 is CASSPGRQETQYF. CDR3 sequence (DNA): TGTGCCAGCAGCCCCGGGAGGCAAGAGACCCAGTACTTC.

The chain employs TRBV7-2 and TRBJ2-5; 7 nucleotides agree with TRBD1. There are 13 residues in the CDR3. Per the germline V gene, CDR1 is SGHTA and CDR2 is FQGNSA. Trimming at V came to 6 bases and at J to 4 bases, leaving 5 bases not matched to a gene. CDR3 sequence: CASSSGTAETQYF. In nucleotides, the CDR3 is TGTGCCAGCAGTTCTGGGACAGCAGAGACCCAGTACTTC.

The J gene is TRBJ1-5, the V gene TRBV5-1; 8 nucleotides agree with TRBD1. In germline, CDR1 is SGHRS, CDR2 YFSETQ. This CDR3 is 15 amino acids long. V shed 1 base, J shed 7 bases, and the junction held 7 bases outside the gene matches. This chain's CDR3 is CASSLTAGGGQPQHF. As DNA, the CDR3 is TGCGCCAGCAGCTTGACCGCAGGGGGCGGCCAGCCCCAGCATTTT.

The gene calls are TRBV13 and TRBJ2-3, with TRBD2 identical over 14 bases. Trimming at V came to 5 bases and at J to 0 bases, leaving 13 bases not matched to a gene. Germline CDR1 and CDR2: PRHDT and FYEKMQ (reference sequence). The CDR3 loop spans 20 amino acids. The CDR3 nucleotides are TGTGCCAGCAGCCCTCGGACTAGCGGGGGGATTTTAACTAGCACAGATACGCAGTATTTT. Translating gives CASSPRTSGGILTSTDTQYF.

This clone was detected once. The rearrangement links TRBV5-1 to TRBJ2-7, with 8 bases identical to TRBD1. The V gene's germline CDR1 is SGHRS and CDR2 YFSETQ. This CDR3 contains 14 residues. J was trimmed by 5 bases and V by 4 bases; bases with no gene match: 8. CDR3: CASSQWGTGDEQYF. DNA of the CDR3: TGCGCCAGCAGCCAGTGGGGGACAGGCGACGAGCAGTACTTC.

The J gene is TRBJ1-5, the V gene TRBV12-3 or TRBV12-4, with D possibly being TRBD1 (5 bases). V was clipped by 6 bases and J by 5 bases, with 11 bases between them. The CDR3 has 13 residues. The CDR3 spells CASRRQLDQPQHF. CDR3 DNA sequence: TGTGCCAGCAGACGACAGCTGGATCAGCCCCAGCATTTT.

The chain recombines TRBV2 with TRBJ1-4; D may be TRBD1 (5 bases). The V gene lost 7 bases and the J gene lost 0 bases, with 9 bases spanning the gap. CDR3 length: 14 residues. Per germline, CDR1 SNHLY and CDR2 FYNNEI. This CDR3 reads CASKQVATNEKLFF. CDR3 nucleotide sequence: TGTGCCAGCAAACAGGTTGCAACTAATGAAAAACTGTTTTTT.

The CDR3 region has the DNA TGTGCCAGTAGTTCACAGGGGAGCTCCTACGAGCAGTACTTC. Its protein product is CASSSQGSSYEQYF. The rearrangement joins TRBV19 to TRBJ2-7, with 7 bases identical to TRBD1. From germline, CDR1 is LNHDA and CDR2 SQIVND (reference sequence). Unmatched junction bases numbered 4, after V lost 5 bases and J lost 0 bases. The CDR3 sequence is 14 residues long.

The CDR3 spells CASSIRGTGELFF. The CDR3 DNA sequence: TGTGCCAGCAGCATAAGGGGCACCGGGGAGCTGTTTTTT. The chain joins TRBV9 to TRBJ2-2; possible D gene TRBD1, 5 bases. The CDR3 is 13 amino acids. Trimming stripped 4 bases from V and 4 bases from J, with 8 bases between. Germline V lookup: CDR1 SGDLS, CDR2 YYNGEE.

The CDR3 spells CASSSGGAGGNEQFF. In DNA form, the CDR3 reads TGCGCCAGCAGCTCTGGTGGGGCAGGGGGCAATGAGCAGTTCTTC. The V and J genes are TRBV5-1 and TRBJ2-1; 7 bases fit TRBD1. The CDR3 loop spans 15 amino acids. The J segment lost 6 bases and the V segment lost 3 bases, leaving 9 bases of the junction unmatched. CDR1 is SGHRS and CDR2 is YFSETQ in the germline V gene.

CDR3 protein: CASSLGGEVINYGYTF. The CDR3 region has the DNA TGTGCCAGCAGCCTCGGGGGGGAGGTGATTAACTATGGCTACACCTTC. The genes are TRBV28 and TRBJ1-2; a weak D match, TRBD1 (5 bases). Germline values: CDR1 MDHEN, CDR2 SYDVKM. The CDR3 consists of 16 residues. The ends were cut back, 6 bases at V and 1 base at J, with 18 bases in the middle.

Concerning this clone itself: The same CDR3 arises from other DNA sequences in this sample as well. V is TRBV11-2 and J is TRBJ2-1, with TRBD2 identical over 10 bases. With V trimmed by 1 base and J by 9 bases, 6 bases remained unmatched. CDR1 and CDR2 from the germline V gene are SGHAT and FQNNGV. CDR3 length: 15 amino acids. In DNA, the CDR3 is TGTGCCAGCAGCTTAGTAACTAGCGGGATCGGTGAGCAGTTCTTC. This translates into CASSLVTSGIGEQFF.

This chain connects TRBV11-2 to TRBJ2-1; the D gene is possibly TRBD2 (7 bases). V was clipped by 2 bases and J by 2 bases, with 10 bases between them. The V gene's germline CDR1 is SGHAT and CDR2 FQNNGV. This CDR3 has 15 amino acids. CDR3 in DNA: TGTGCCAGCAGCTTAATGGGGGGGCCCTACAATGAGCAGTTCTTC. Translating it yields CASSLMGGPYNEQFF.